Shown below are 32 T cell receptor beta chains from a single sample sequenced in a study of T cell responses to AZD1222 COVID-19 vaccine. This table comes from immunoSEQ multiplex PCR, and its TCRdb copy is limited to in-frame clones, with some not included. The sample carries some 150,000 clones, 75% to 90% recorded once. The sample was peripheral blood, taken after recovery from COVID-19. The receptor set was obtained from an adult who had recovered from COVID-19.

J is TRBJ1-5 and V is TRBV5-6; perhaps TRBD1 as D (5 bases). The CDR3 is 13 residues long. Germline CDR1 reads SGHDT; CDR2 reads YYEEEE. V lost 5 bases and J lost 5, with 11 bases in between. For the CDR3, the DNA is TGTGCCAGCAGTCCAGGGTTCGATCAGCCCCAGCATTTT. Its translation: CASSPGFDQPQHF. Complete variable domain (other parts from reference TRBV5-6 and TRBJ1-5): DAGVTQSPTHLIKTRGQQVTLRCSPKSGHDTVSWYQQALGQGPQFIFQYYEEEERQRGNFPDRFSGHQFPNYSSELNVNALLLGDSALYLCASSPGFDQPQHFGDGTRLSIL.

This chain links TRBV7-3 with TRBJ2-3; 8 positions agree with TRBD1. The germline CDR1 and CDR2 sequences are SGHTA and FQGTGA. Trimming removed 1 base from V and 4 bases from J; junction bases left unmatched: 10. The CDR3 loop spans 17 amino acids. The CDR3 DNA reads as TGTGCCAGCAGCTTAAGAGGGACAGGAATGTTCCCAGATACGCAGTATTTT. Translation: CASSLRGTGMFPDTQYF.

V and J are TRBV7-9 and TRBJ2-3, with D unclear. The CDR3 runs 14 residues. Deletions cut 6 bases from V and 6 bases from J, with 16 bases between. Germline V gene lookup returns CDR1 SEHNR and CDR2 FQNEAQ (reference sequence). CDR3 in amino acids: CASSTRQTADTQYF. CDR3 nucleotide sequence: TGTGCCAGCAGTACGAGGCAAACCGCGGATACGCAGTATTTT.

The chain is built from TRBV7-2 and TRBJ2-7, with 11 positions matching TRBD2. Trimming took 5 bases from V and 2 from J; bases not matched to a gene: 11. Germline lookup yields CDR1 SGHTA and CDR2 FQGNSA. This CDR3 comprises 17 residues. CDR3 bases: TGTGCCAGCAGCCTTAGAGGGGGACTAGCGGTTACCTACGAGCAGTACTTC. Protein sequence: CASSLRGGLAVTYEQYF.

V and J are TRBV3-1 (or the pseudogene TRBV3-2) and TRBJ2-4; the D gene is possibly TRBD2 (6 bases). Trimming left V 3 bases short and J 7 bases short, with 10 bases between. CDR1 is LGHDT and CDR2 is YNNKEL in the germline V gene (reference sequence). The CDR3 loop spans 13 amino acids. The CDR3 here is CASSQGLGNIQYF. For the CDR3, the DNA is TGTGCCAGCAGCCAGGGACTTGGGAACATTCAGTACTTC.

The rearrangement links TRBV6-5 to TRBJ1-6, with a possible D match to TRBD1 (5 bases). CDR1 and CDR2 from the germline V gene are MNHEY and SVGAGI. V was clipped by 7 bases and J by 9 bases, with 13 bases between them. This CDR3 contains 13 residues. The CDR3, as DNA: TGTGCCAGCACCCGGGACTTTGGTTCACCCCTCCACTTT. Translation gives CASTRDFGSPLHF.

In its sample, this clone was seen once. The rearrangement links TRBV3-1 (or the pseudogene TRBV3-2) to TRBJ1-3, with 9 bases that match TRBD1. The V and J ends lost 4 bases and 4 bases, in that order; junction bases with no gene match: 2. Per germline, CDR1 LGHDT and CDR2 YNNKEL (reference sequence). The CDR3 loop spans 14 amino acids. The CDR3 DNA is TGTGCCAGCAGCCTCGGGACAGGGGGAAACACCATATATTTT. This gives the protein CASSLGTGGNTIYF.

The chain joins TRBV6-1 to TRBJ1-4; D perhaps matches TRBD1 (6 bases). The CDR3 consists of 16 residues. Germline V gives CDR1 MNHNS, CDR2 SASEGT. The V end was cut by 4 bases, the J end by 5 bases, with 17 bases between. In nucleotides, the CDR3 is TGTGCCAGCAGTGCCGGACAGAACCAGTTAAATGAAAAACTGTTTTTT. This gives the protein CASSAGQNQLNEKLFF.

This clone occurred once. The rearrangement links TRBV6-5 to TRBJ2-7, with unresolved D. The germline V gene has CDR1 MNHEY and CDR2 SVGAGI. The length of the CDR3 is 11 residues. Deletions cut 0 bases from V and 6 bases from J, with 3 bases between. CDR3 sequence reads: CASSYSSEQYF. In nucleotides, the CDR3 is TGTGCCAGCAGTTACTCGAGCGAGCAGTACTTC.

The rearrangement uses TRBV11-3 and TRBJ1-1; no reliable D call. Looked up from germline, CDR1 is SGHNT and CDR2 is YENEEA. The CDR3 consists of 12 residues. The CDR3, as DNA: TGTGCGTGTGGGGAATTGAACACTGAAGCTTTCTTT. It specifies CACGELNTEAFF. The full variable domain, in which reference TRBV11-3 and TRBJ1-1 provide the parts outside the CDR3, is EAGVVQSPRYKIIEKKQPVAFWCNPISGHNTLYWYLQNLGQGPELLIRYENEEAVDDSQLPKDRFSAERLKGVDSTLKIQPAELGDSAVYLCACGELNTEAFFGQGTRLTVV.

The J gene is TRBJ2-7, the V gene TRBV3-1 (or the pseudogene TRBV3-2); D ambiguous. There are 12 residues in the CDR3. V gave up 1 base and J gave up 7 bases, with 8 bases separating them. CDR1 and CDR2 from the germline V gene are LGHDT and YNNKEL (reference sequence). CDR3 in DNA: TGTGCCAGCAGCCAAGGTGTTGGGGAGCAGTACTTC. Translation gives CASSQGVGEQYF.

The J gene is TRBJ2-7, the V gene TRBV3-1 (or the pseudogene TRBV3-2); weak D call: TRBD1 (5 bases). The CDR3 consists of 13 residues. The germline V gene has CDR1 LGHDT and CDR2 YNNKEL (reference sequence). V lost 4 bases and J lost 3, with 10 bases in between. The CDR3 spells CASSPPGYYEQYF. The CDR3 DNA reads as TGTGCCAGCAGCCCCCCAGGGTACTACGAGCAGTACTTC.

The chain employs TRBV6-1 and TRBJ1-5, with D maybe TRBD1 (5 bases). The ends were cut back, 3 bases at V and 7 bases at J, with 13 bases in the middle. CDR3 length equals 14 residues. Germline V CDR1 and CDR2: MNHNS, SASEGT. As DNA, the CDR3 is TGTGCCAGCAGTGACAGGGATGAAGGCCAGCCCCAGCATTTT. Its protein product is CASSDRDEGQPQHF.

This chain connects TRBV9 to TRBJ1-1; D is uncertain. In germline, CDR1 is SGDLS, CDR2 YYNGEE. This CDR3 region has 13 residues. V was shortened by 0 bases and J by 5 bases, with 8 bases between the two germline ends. CDR3 DNA sequence: TGTGCCAGCAGCGTAGACAGAGGGACTGAAGCTTTCTTT. Translated, it gives CASSVDRGTEAFF. The full variable domain, completed using reference TRBV9 and TRBJ1-1, is DSGVTQTPKHLITATGQRVTLRCSPRSGDLSVYWYQQSLDQGLQFLIQYYNGEERAKGNILERFSAQQFPDLHSELNLSSLELGDSALYFCASSVDRGTEAFFGQGTRLTVV.

V usage is TRBV4-1 and J usage is TRBJ2-5, with D possibly being TRBD1 or TRBD2 (6 bases each). CDR1 and CDR2 from the germline V gene are MGHRA and YSYEKL. V was pared by 4 bases and J by 5 bases, with 11 bases between. The CDR3 is made up of 13 amino acids. The DNA of the CDR3 is TGCGCCAGCAGCCGTTTGGGGGGCGAGACCCAGTACTTC. The encoded protein is CASSRLGGETQYF.

CDR3 nucleotide sequence: TGTGCCAGCAGTGAACCCCGCGGGGACGAGCAGTACTTC. Translated: CASSEPRGDEQYF. J is TRBJ2-7 and V is TRBV6-1; D may be TRBD2 (6 bases). The CDR3 is made up of 13 amino acids. Germline CDR1 is MNHNS and CDR2 is SASEGT. Trimming removed 2 bases at V and 5 bases at J, with 10 bases between.

The chain links TRBV6-5 to TRBJ1-2, with TRBD1 matching 9 bases. V was clipped by 2 bases and J by 4 bases; unmatched bases: 2. CDR1 and CDR2 from the germline V gene are MNHEY and SVGAGI. The CDR3 sequence is 14 residues long. CDR3 bases: TGTGCCAGCAGTTACAGGGACAGGGCCTATGGCTACACCTTC. Translating it yields CASSYRDRAYGYTF.

This clone was seen at least ten times. This chain uses TRBV12-5 with TRBJ1-3; tentative D call: TRBD1 (6 bases). The CDR3 runs 18 residues. V shed 1 base and J shed 0 bases, with 16 bases lying between them. CDR1 and CDR2 from the germline V gene are LGHNT and FRNRAP. This CDR3 is CASGLGNPGESSGNTIYF. Here the CDR3 DNA reads TGTGCTAGTGGTTTGGGCAATCCAGGGGAGAGCTCTGGAAACACCATATATTTT. Full variable domain (outside the CDR3, taken from reference TRBV12-5 and TRBJ1-3): DARVTQTPRHKVTEMGQEVTMRCQPILGHNTVFWYRQTMMQGLELLAYFRNRAPLDDSGMPKDRFSAEMPDATLATLKIQPSEPRDSAVYFCASGLGNPGESSGNTIYFGEGSWLTVV.

The genes are TRBV2 and TRBJ1-5; D remains unclear. This CDR3 is built from 13 residues. Germline V gene lookup returns CDR1 SNHLY and CDR2 FYNNEI. Trimming left V 6 bases short and J 6 bases short, with 12 bases between. The CDR3 here is CASSPVGVQPQHF. The CDR3 bases are TGTGCCAGCAGCCCAGTCGGGGTTCAGCCCCAGCATTTT. The variable domain in full, completed from reference TRBV2 and TRBJ1-5, reads EPEVTQTPSHQVTQMGQEVILRCVPISNHLYFYWYRQILGQKVEFLVSFYNNEISEKSEIFDDQFSVERPDGSNFTLKIRSTKLEDSAMYFCASSPVGVQPQHFGDGTRLSIL.

The V gene is TRBV28, the J gene TRBJ2-7; 10 bases match TRBD1. The CDR3 runs to 17 residues. Germline-derived CDR1 and CDR2 are MDHEN and SYDVKM. Losses at the gene ends were 5 bases for V and 1 base for J; bases not matched to a gene: 11. CDR3 sequence reads: CASSISPGQGGSYEQYF. CDR3 in DNA: TGTGCCAGCAGTATAAGCCCCGGACAGGGGGGTTCCTACGAGCAGTACTTC.

The chain joins TRBV4-2 to TRBJ1-2; tentatively, D is TRBD1 (5 bases). Trimming took off 0 bases at V and 4 bases at J, with 9 bases between the two ends. Germline loops: CDR1 LGHNA, CDR2 YNFKEQ. CDR3 length equals 14 residues. Here the CDR3 DNA reads TGTGCCAGCAGCCAAGATTATGGGGGCTATGGCTACACCTTC. This translates into CASSQDYGGYGYTF.

The chain uses TRBV2 and TRBJ2-5; 8 bases match TRBD2. CDR3 length: 14 amino acids. CDR1 and CDR2 from the germline V gene are SNHLY and FYNNEI. The ends lost 8 bases at V and 4 bases at J; junction bases unmatched: 9. Here the CDR3 DNA reads TGTGCCAGCCCTCCCGGGGGGGCCCCAGAGACCCAGTACTTC. Translated: CASPPGGAPETQYF.

This chain connects TRBV25-1 to TRBJ2-3; D is unresolved. This CDR3 is built from 14 residues. Trimming took off 4 bases at V and 4 bases at J, with 12 bases between the two ends. CDR1 MGHDK and CDR2 SYGVNS come from the germline V gene. The CDR3 loop is CASSVRAGADTQYF. CDR3 nucleotides: TGTGCCAGCAGTGTCAGAGCAGGCGCAGATACGCAGTATTTT.

The chain combines TRBV7-2 with TRBJ1-2; no reliable D call. Germline lookup yields CDR1 SGHTA and CDR2 FQGNSA. The CDR3 has 12 residues. Trimming took off 3 bases at V and 2 bases at J, with 4 bases between the two ends. CDR3: CASSFGNYGYTF. As DNA, the CDR3 is TGTGCCAGCAGCTTTGGGAACTATGGCTACACCTTC.

V is TRBV28 and J is TRBJ1-5; D gene uncertain. From germline, CDR1 is MDHEN and CDR2 SYDVKM. V lost 6 bases and J 1 base, leaving 7 bases between the germline ends. The CDR3 has 13 amino acids. CDR3 sequence reads: CASSRRSNQPQHF. CDR3 sequence (DNA): TGTGCCAGCAGCCGACGGAGCAATCAGCCCCAGCATTTT.

The chain couples TRBV27 to TRBJ1-6, with D hard to call. The germline V and J ends were trimmed by 2 bases and 0 bases, with 2 bases remaining between them. The CDR3 totals 14 residues. Germline V gene lookup returns CDR1 MNHEY and CDR2 SMNVEV (reference sequence). The CDR3 protein is CASSLSSYNSPLHF. The CDR3, as DNA: TGTGCCAGCAGTTTAAGCTCCTATAATTCACCCCTCCACTTT.

The chain couples TRBV29-1 to TRBJ1-2, with 7 bases matching TRBD1. Per germline, CDR1 SQVTM and CDR2 ANQGSEA. This CDR3 has 12 amino acids. Trimming at V came to 6 bases and at J to 4 bases, leaving 5 bases not matched to a gene. For the CDR3, the DNA is TGCAGCGTCGGGACAGCCAGCTATGGCTACACCTTC. Amino acids: CSVGTASYGYTF.

This chain uses TRBV5-1 with TRBJ2-1; 9 bases are a match to TRBD2. The CDR3 has 16 residues. J was trimmed by 2 bases and V by 0 bases; bases with no gene match: 3. Per the germline V gene, CDR1 is SGHRS and CDR2 is YFSETQ. The chain's CDR3 is CASSLVLAGAYNEQFF. CDR3 nucleotides: TGCGCCAGCAGCTTGGTGTTAGCGGGGGCCTACAATGAGCAGTTCTTC.

This clone has only one observation. The chain uses TRBV3-1 (or the pseudogene TRBV3-2) and TRBJ1-2, with 7 bases identical to TRBD1. The CDR3 extends over 16 amino acids. Trimming cost V 4 bases and J 8 bases; bases outside gene matches: 16. Germline CDR1 and CDR2: LGHDT and YNNKEL (reference sequence). This chain's CDR3 is CASSRDSMPLIGGYTF. The DNA for the CDR3 is TGTGCCAGCAGCCGGGACAGTATGCCCTTAATCGGAGGCTACACCTTC.

The chain recombines TRBV29-1 with TRBJ2-6, with 7 bases aligning to TRBD1. Germline V lookup: CDR1 SQVTM, CDR2 ANQGSEA. The J segment lost 0 bases and the V segment lost 8 bases, leaving 4 bases of the junction unmatched. The CDR3 covers 14 residues. CDR3 DNA sequence: TGCAGCACCCGGGACAGCTCTGGGGCCAACGTCCTGACTTTC. Translating it yields CSTRDSSGANVLTF. Using reference TRBV29-1 and TRBJ2-6 for the parts outside the CDR3, the full variable domain is SAVISQKPSRDICQRGTSLTIQCQVDSQVTMMFWYRQQPGQSLTLIATANQGSEATYESGFVIDKFPISRPNLTFSTLTVSNMSPEDSSIYLCSTRDSSGANVLTFGAGSRLTVL.

In its sample, this clone was seen once. The V gene is TRBV4-3, the J gene TRBJ2-7; 7 bases line up with TRBD1. V shed 0 bases and J 3 bases; nucleotides not matched to a gene: 5. CDR3 size: 15 residues. Germline V lookup: CDR1 LGHNA, CDR2 YSLEER. This CDR3 is CASSQDPAGGYEQYF. Written as DNA, the CDR3 is TGCGCCAGCAGCCAAGATCCGGCAGGGGGCTACGAGCAGTACTTC.

The sample holds one count of this clone. V usage is TRBV2 and J usage is TRBJ1-5; D unresolved. The CDR3 spans 15 residues. Trimming cost V 6 bases and J 0 bases, with 12 bases left between them. The germline V gene has CDR1 SNHLY and CDR2 FYNNEI. The CDR3 region is CASSQDANSNQPQHF. CDR3 nucleotides: TGTGCCAGCAGCCAGGACGCTAATAGCAATCAGCCCCAGCATTTT.